This record looks at one TCR beta chain sequence and its context. These data are taken from a study of molecular identifiers for immune sequencing clone quantification. TCRdb ran MiXCR on the PCR reads and lists one entry per CDR3 protein. The sample carries some 100,000 distinct CDR3 sequences, 36% recorded once. The CDR3 has 14 residues. Germline assignment: CDR1 SGHDN and CDR2 FVKESK. Trimming at V came to 8 bases and at J to 5 bases, leaving 8 bases not matched to a gene. Sequencing used naive CD8+ T cells from blood, with Jurkat cell RNA spiked in. Subset noted: FACS-sorted CD8+CD4-CCR7+CD45RA+ naive T cells. V gene TRBV14 combines with J gene TRBJ2-2, with 7 positions matching TRBD1. This clonotype originated in a human donor in good health. Some libraries in this study had Jurkat cell RNA spiked in. CDR3 in DNA: TGTGCCAGCGCCCCACAGGGGTGGACCGGGGAGCTGTTTTTT. This encodes CASAPQGWTGELFF.